These 10 T cell receptor beta chains were sequenced from one sample in a study of cytomegalovirus exposure and HLA in healthy donors. Method: immunoSEQ multiplex PCR; TCRdb's copy keeps in-frame clones and lacks some. The sample lists roughly 330,000 clones, about nine tenths occurring once. Sequences were obtained from PBMCs. These receptors originate from a woman aged 30 to 39 in good health and CMV-seropositive.

This clone qualifies as medium-sized. V and J are TRBV6-4 and TRBJ1-6; the match to TRBD1 covers 9 bases. Germline values: CDR1 MRHNA, CDR2 SNTAGT. This CDR3 is built from 14 residues. Trimming removed 3 bases from V and 6 bases from J; junction bases left unmatched: 0. The CDR3 region is CASSEGQGNSPLHF. As DNA, the CDR3 is TGTGCCAGCAGTGAGGGACAGGGTAATTCACCCCTCCACTTT.

The chain uses TRBV27 and TRBJ1-3, with D possibly TRBD1 on 5 matching bases. The CDR3 runs 17 residues. Trimming removed 2 bases at V and 0 bases at J, with 14 bases between. From germline, CDR1 is MNHEY and CDR2 SMNVEV (reference sequence). This CDR3 reads CASSLRATGFSGNTIYF. In DNA form, the CDR3 reads TGTGCCAGCAGTTTAAGGGCCACAGGCTTCTCTGGAAACACCATATATTTT.

Of note for this clone: Germline and junction disagree at one end, which may indicate a read error. This chain links TRBV27 with TRBJ1-2, with D maybe TRBD1 (6 bases). CDR3 length: 14 amino acids. Germline lookup yields CDR1 MNHEY and CDR2 SMNVEV (reference sequence). DNA of the CDR3: TGTGCCAGCGGCGAGACCGGGACACGCAACCCCCCAATCTTC. This encodes CASGETGTRNPPIF.

Worth noting for this clone: The same CDR3 is also encoded by other DNA sequences in this sample. The genes are TRBV27 and TRBJ1-1; 7 bases map to TRBD1. The germline CDR1 and CDR2 sequences are MNHEY and SMNVEV (reference sequence). V was clipped by 3 bases and J by 0 bases; unmatched bases: 4. The CDR3 extends over 15 amino acids. CDR3 DNA sequence: TGTGCCAGCAGTTTGTCACAGGGGATGAACACTGAAGCTTTCTTT. It yields the protein CASSLSQGMNTEAFF.

The chain recombines TRBV14 with TRBJ1-6; TRBD1 aligns across 7 bases. This CDR3 contains 19 residues. Germline CDR1 SGHDN, CDR2 FVKESK. Trimming removed 10 bases from V and 0 bases from J; junction bases left unmatched: 18. CDR3 loop: CANWEGQQPGSSYNSPLHF. CDR3 nucleotides: TGTGCCAATTGGGAGGGACAGCAACCAGGGAGCTCCTATAATTCACCCCTCCACTTT.

The gene calls are TRBV18 and TRBJ2-7; D gene ambiguous. This CDR3 has 14 residues. Germline CDR1 and CDR2: KGHSH and LQKENI. The ends were cut back, 3 bases at V and 0 bases at J, with 9 bases in the middle. The CDR3 sequence is CASSPLGSSYEQYF. Here the CDR3 DNA reads TGTGCCAGCTCACCCTTGGGAAGCTCCTACGAGCAGTACTTC.

The chain carries TRBV6-1 and TRBJ2-4, with unresolved D. Germline CDR1 MNHNS, CDR2 SASEGT. This CDR3 is 11 amino acids long. Trimming took off 9 bases at V and 1 base at J, with 4 bases between the two ends. The CDR3: CARIAKNIQYF. The CDR3, as DNA: TGTGCCAGGATTGCCAAAAACATTCAGTACTTC.

The rearrangement uses TRBV19 and TRBJ2-2; 8 bases align to TRBD2. Germline V gives CDR1 LNHDA, CDR2 SQIVND (reference sequence). V dropped 2 bases and J dropped 6; count of bases not matched to a gene: 5. This CDR3 region has 15 residues. CDR3 DNA: TGTGCCAGTAGTATAAGCGGGGGTAGTGCCGGGGAGCTGTTTTTT. It codes for CASSISGGSAGELFF.

This chain uses TRBV15 with TRBJ1-1; D uncertain. The CDR3 consists of 13 residues. Trimming took off 7 bases at V and 2 bases at J, with 11 bases between the two ends. From germline, CDR1 is LNHNV and CDR2 YYDKDF (reference sequence). CDR3 nucleotides: TGTGCCACCACCCCCCTTGGTAACACTGAAGCTTTCTTT. It is translated as CATTPLGNTEAFF.

V usage is TRBV2 and J usage is TRBJ2-3; D might be TRBD1 (5 bases). V was shortened by 7 bases and J by 0 bases, with 11 bases between the two germline ends. Germline CDR1 and CDR2: SNHLY and FYNNEI. The CDR3 runs to 14 residues. The chain's CDR3 is CASTRGGSTDTQYF. The CDR3 nucleotides read TGTGCCAGCACTAGGGGCGGTAGCACAGATACGCAGTATTTT. The entire variable domain, with the rest obtained from reference TRBV2 and TRBJ2-3, is as follows: EPEVTQTPSHQVTQMGQEVILRCVPISNHLYFYWYRQILGQKVEFLVSFYNNEISEKSEIFDDQFSVERPDGSNFTLKIRSTKLEDSAMYFCASTRGGSTDTQYFGPGTRLTVL.